The rows below give T cell receptor beta chains drawn from one sample of a study of T cells after posttransplantation cyclophosphamide. TCRdb's table, derived via immunoSEQ multiplex PCR, lists solely in-frame clones and lacks some. The sample counts around 7,700 clones, none seen once; the ten largest own roughly a quarter. Sequencing was performed on PBMCs, taken around 90 days after allogeneic stem cell transplant with posttransplant cyclophosphamide. The receptors here all came from a female patient aged 55-70 years who received an allogeneic stem cell transplant from an unrelated donor, was CMV-positive, and had acute GVHD only. Some T cells may be transferred from the graft donor. CDR3s include the opening cysteine and the closing phenylalanine or tryptophan. The D gene is left open where the match is weak. Size is stated as once, few or many counts, or a class when the clone is expanded.

J: TRBJ1-1
V: TRBV2
D: .
size: medium-sized
DNA: TGTGCCAGCAGTACGAACCAGGTTGAAGCTTTCTTT
CDR3: CASSTNQVEAFF

J: TRBJ1-4
V: TRBV6-2/TRBV6-3
D: .
size: medium-sized
DNA: TGTGCCAGCAGTTACTCGGGGGCGGGCGAAAAACTGTTTTTT
CDR3: CASSYSGAGEKLFF

J: TRBJ2-7
V: TRBV6-5
D: TRBD1
size: many
DNA: TGTGCCAGCAGTTCCCGGGACAGGGGGCGCGAGCAGTACTTC
CDR3: CASSSRDRGREQYF

J: TRBJ2-1
V: TRBV28
D: .
size: medium-sized
DNA: TGTGCCAGCAGTTTATTGGCAGGCTCCTACAATGAGCAGTTCTTC
CDR3: CASSLLAGSYNEQFF

J: TRBJ2-3
V: TRBV24-1
D: TRBD2
size: many
DNA: TGTGCCACCAGTGATTTACTCAGCGGGAGTCAAACAGATACGCAGTATTTT
CDR3: CATSDLLSGSQTDTQYF

J: TRBJ1-2
V: TRBV18
D: .
size: many
DNA: TGTGCCAGCTCACCACAGGGCCGAACTAACTATGGCTACACCTTC
CDR3: CASSPQGRTNYGYTF

J: TRBJ1-2
V: TRBV10-3
D: TRBD1
size: many
DNA: TGTGCCATCAGTAGGCCGGGACAGGGGGCTAACTATGGCTACACCTTC
CDR3: CAISRPGQGANYGYTF

J: TRBJ2-1
V: TRBV6-2/TRBV6-3
D: TRBD2
size: many
DNA: TGTGCCAGCAACCCACAGGGACTAGCGGTATACAATGAGCAGTTCTTC
CDR3: CASNPQGLAVYNEQFF

J: TRBJ2-7
V: TRBV7-2
D: TRBD2
size: many
DNA: TGTGCCAGCAGCGCGGCCCCGGCGGGAGGGCCGTACGAGCAGTACTTC
CDR3: CASSAAPAGGPYEQYF

J: TRBJ2-7
V: TRBV10-1
D: TRBD1
size: many
DNA: TGCGCCAGCAGCCGGGACAGGCGACCCTACGAGCAGTACTTC
CDR3: CASSRDRRPYEQYF